The clone carrying this T cell receptor (beta chain) was recorded many times. Its antigen is still unknown. This entry belongs to a study of CD8 T cells in ankylosing spondylitis. Via MiXCR, TCRdb re-called the 5' RACE reads, giving one row per CDR3 protein. Among 750,000 to 850,000 distinct CDR3 sequences listed, around 11% were seen once. Whole-study results and caveats: Seven to nine highly homologous variants formed a TCR beta motif that appeared characteristic of ankylosing spondylitis blood. In synovial fluid and blood from reactive arthritis, some motif variants were previously reported.

The germline CDR1 and CDR2 sequences are SGHTA and FQGNSA. The trim removed 4 bases at V and 5 bases at J, leaving 14 bases unmatched. The CDR3 runs to 17 residues. The chain employs TRBV7-2 and TRBJ2-3; 8 bases are shared with TRBD1. The sequence was obtained from a male donor with ankylosing spondylitis. The specimen was blood, either unsorted or a sorted T cell fraction (not recorded which). CDR3 loop: CASSSPGGTGRVDTQYF. The CDR3 coding sequence is TGTGCCAGCAGCTCTCCAGGAGGGACAGGACGTGTAGATACGCAGTATTTT.